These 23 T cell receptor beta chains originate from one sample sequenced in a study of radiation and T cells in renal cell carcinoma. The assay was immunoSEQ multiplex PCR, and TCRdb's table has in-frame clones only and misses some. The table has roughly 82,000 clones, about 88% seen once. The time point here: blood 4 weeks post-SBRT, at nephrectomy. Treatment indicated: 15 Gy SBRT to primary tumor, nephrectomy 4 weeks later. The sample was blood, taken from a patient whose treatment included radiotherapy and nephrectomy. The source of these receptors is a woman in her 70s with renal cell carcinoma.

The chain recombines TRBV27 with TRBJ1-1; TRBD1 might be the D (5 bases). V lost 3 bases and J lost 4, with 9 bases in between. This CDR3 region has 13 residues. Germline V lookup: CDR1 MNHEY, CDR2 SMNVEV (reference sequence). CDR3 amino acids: CASSLGGGTEAFF. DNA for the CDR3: TGTGCCAGCAGTTTGGGGGGGGGCACTGAAGCTTTCTTT.

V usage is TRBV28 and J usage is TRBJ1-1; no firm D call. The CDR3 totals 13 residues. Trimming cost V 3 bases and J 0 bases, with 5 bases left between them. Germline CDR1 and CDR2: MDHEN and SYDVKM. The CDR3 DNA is TGTGCCAGCAGTTTGTGGATGAACACTGAAGCTTTCTTT. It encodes CASSLWMNTEAFF.

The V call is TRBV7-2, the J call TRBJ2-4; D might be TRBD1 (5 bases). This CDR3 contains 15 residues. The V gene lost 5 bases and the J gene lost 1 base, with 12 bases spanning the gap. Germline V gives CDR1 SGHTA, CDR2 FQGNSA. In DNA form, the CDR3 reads TGTGCCAGCAGCGGCAGGGAAGGGGCCAAAAACATTCAGTACTTC. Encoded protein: CASSGREGAKNIQYF.

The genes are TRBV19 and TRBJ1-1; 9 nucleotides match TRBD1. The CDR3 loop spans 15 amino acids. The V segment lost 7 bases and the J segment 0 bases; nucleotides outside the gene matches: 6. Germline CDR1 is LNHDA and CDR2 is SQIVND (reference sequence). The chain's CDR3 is CASTVGQGLNTEAFF. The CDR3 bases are TGTGCCAGTACCGTCGGACAGGGGCTGAACACTGAAGCTTTCTTT.

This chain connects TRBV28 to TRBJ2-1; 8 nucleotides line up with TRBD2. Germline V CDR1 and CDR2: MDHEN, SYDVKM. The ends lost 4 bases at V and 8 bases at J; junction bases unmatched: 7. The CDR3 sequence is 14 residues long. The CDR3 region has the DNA TGTGCCAGCAGTTACGGGGGGGCTGGAGATGAGCAGTTCTTC. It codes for CASSYGGAGDEQFF.

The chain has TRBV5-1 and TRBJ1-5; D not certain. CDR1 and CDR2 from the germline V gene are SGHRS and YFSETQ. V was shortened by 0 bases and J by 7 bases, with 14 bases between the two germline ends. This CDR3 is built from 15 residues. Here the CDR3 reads CASSLGGARGQPQHF. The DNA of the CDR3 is TGCGCCAGCAGCTTGGGAGGTGCACGGGGACAGCCCCAGCATTTT.

The CDR3 region is CASRSPGTYEQYF. In nucleotides, the CDR3 is TGTGCCAGCAGGTCCCCCGGGACCTACGAGCAGTACTTC. V gene TRBV6-6 combines with J gene TRBJ2-7; weak D call: TRBD2 (5 bases). The CDR3 extends over 13 amino acids. Germline V gene sequence: CDR1 MNHNY, CDR2 SVGAGI (reference sequence). The V end lost 6 bases, the J end lost 2 bases, and 11 bases lay between the germline ends.

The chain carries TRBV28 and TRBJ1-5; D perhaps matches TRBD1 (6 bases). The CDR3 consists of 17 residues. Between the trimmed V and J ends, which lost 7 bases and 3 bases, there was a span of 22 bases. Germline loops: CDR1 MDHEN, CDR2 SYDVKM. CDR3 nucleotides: TGTGCCAGCACCAAACCTATGGGGCAGGGGTTCAATCAGCCCCAGCATTTT. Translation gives CASTKPMGQGFNQPQHF.

CDR3 protein: CASSSWLAQHIQYF. The CDR3 coding sequence is TGTGCCAGCAGCTCATGGCTAGCGCAACACATTCAGTACTTC. This sequence joins TRBV14 and TRBJ2-4, with D tentatively TRBD2 (6 bases). There are 14 residues in the CDR3. CDR1 and CDR2 from the germline V gene are SGHDN and FVKESK. Trimming left V 5 bases short and J 8 bases short, with 16 bases between.

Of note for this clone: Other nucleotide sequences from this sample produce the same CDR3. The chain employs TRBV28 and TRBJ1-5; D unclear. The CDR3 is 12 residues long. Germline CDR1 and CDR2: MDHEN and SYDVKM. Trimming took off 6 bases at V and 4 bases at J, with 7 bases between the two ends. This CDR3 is CASSPPNQPQHF. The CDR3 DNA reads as TGTGCCAGCAGCCCTCCTAATCAGCCCCAGCATTTT.

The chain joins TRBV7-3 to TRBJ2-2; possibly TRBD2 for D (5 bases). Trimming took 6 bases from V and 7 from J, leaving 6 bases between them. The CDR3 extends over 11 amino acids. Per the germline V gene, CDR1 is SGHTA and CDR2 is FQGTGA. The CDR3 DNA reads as TGTGCCAGCAGACTAGTCGGGGAGCTGTTTTTT. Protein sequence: CASRLVGELFF.

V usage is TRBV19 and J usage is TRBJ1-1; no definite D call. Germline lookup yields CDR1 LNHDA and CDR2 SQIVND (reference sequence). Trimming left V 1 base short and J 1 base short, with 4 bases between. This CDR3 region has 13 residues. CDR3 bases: TGTGCCAGTAGTATAGGCTGGAACACTGAAGCTTTCTTT. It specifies CASSIGWNTEAFF.

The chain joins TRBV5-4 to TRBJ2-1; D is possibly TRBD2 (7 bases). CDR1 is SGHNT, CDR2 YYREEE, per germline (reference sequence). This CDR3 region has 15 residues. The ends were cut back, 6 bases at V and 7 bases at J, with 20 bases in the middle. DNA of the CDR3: TGTGCCAGCACTACCCTAGGGGGGGGAGGGAATGAGCAGTTCTTC. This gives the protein CASTTLGGGGNEQFF.

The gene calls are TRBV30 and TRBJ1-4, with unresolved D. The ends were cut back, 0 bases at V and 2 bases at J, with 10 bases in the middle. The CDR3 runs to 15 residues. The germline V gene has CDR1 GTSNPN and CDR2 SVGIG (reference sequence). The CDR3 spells CAWSVLFGTNEKLFF. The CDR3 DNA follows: TGTGCCTGGAGTGTACTATTCGGGACTAATGAAAAACTGTTTTTT.

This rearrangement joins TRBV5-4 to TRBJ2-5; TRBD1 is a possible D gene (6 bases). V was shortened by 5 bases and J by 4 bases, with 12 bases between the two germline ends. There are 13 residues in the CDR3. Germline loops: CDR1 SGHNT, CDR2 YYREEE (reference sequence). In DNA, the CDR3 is TGTGCCAGCAGGGGGGCCCCGGGAGAGACCCAGTACTTC. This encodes CASRGAPGETQYF.

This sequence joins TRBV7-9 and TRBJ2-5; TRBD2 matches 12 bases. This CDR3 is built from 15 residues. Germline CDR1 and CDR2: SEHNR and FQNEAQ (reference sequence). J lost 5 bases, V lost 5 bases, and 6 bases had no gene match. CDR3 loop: CASSPGTSGSETQYF. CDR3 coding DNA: TGTGCCAGCAGCCCCGGGACTAGCGGGTCGGAGACCCAGTACTTC.

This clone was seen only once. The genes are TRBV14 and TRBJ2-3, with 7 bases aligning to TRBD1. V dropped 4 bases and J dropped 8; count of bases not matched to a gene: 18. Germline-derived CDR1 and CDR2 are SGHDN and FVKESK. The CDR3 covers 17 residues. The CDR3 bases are TGTGCCAGCAGCCTATTAACGGGACAGCTGTTCGTGGGTACGCAGTATTTT. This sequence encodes CASSLLTGQLFVGTQYF.

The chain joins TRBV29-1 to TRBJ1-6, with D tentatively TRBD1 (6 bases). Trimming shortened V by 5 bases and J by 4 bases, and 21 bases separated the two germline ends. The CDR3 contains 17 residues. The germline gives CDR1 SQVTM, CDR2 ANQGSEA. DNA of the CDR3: TGCAGCGTTTTAGGGGGGGCCGGGAATTCTTATAATTCACCCCTCCACTTT. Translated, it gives CSVLGGAGNSYNSPLHF.

The CDR3, as DNA: TGTGCCAGCAGCTTAGCTGGAGGGGGGGCCCAAGAGACCCAGTACTTC. Its translation is CASSLAGGGAQETQYF. This chain connects TRBV7-9 to TRBJ2-5, with D perhaps matching TRBD2 (7 bases). V dropped 0 bases and J dropped 1 base, with 12 bases sitting between them. This CDR3 has 16 residues. CDR1 and CDR2 (germline): SEHNR, FQNEAQ (reference sequence).

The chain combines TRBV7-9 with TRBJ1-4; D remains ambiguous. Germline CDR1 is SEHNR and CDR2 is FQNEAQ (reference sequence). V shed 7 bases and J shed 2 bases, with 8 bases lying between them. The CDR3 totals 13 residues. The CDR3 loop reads CASIGSTNEKLFF. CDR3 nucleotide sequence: TGTGCCAGCATAGGGAGCACTAATGAAAAACTGTTTTTT.

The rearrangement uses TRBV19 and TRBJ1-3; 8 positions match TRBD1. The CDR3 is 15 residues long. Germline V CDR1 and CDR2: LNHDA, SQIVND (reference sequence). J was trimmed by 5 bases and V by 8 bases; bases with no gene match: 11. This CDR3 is CASQGARPPRNTIYF. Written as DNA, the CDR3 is TGTGCCAGTCAGGGGGCGCGTCCCCCACGAAACACCATATATTTT.

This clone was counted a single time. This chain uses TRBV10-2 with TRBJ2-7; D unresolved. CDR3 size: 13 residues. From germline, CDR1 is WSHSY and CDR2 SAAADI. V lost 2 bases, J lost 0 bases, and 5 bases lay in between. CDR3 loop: CASSERVSYEQYF. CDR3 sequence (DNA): TGCGCCAGCAGTGAGAGGGTCTCCTACGAGCAGTACTTC.

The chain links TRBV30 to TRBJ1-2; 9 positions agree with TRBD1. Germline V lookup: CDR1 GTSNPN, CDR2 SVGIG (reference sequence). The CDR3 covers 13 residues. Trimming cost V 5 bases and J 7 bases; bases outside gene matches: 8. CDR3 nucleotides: TGTGCCTGGGACGTGGGACAGGGAACTGGCTACACCTTC. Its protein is CAWDVGQGTGYTF.